This record concerns one T cell receptor beta chain sequence. Antigen: not known. The data were taken from a study of shared clonotypes between healthy human individuals. Study details: Used for every donor were three CD4 naive, three CD4 memory, two CD8 naive and one CD8 memory plate. Whole-study findings and limits: Genetic and exposure-history diversity was limited by the few donors.

V was trimmed by 2 bases and J by 4 bases, leaving 14 bases between them. The CDR3 runs 15 residues. CDR1 and CDR2 from the germline V gene are WNHNN and SYGVQD (reference sequence). Here immunoSEQ multiplex PCR was the method, and the copy in TCRdb shows in-frame clones only, minus some. This sample has 2 million to 3 million clones, with 93% found just once. Investigators divided CD4+ cells into CD45RA+ naive and CD45RA-negative memory subsets. What was sequenced was naive CD4+ T cells from PBMCs. Subset specified: CD45RA+ positively selected. V is TRBV10-1 and J is TRBJ1-1; tentative D call: TRBD1 (5 bases). The clonotype originates from a man between 18 and 35 years old in good health. Some clones in this sample may be carry-over from other donors' samples. The CDR3 spells CASSEQVGGGTEAFF. In DNA, the CDR3 is TGCGCCAGCAGTGAGCAAGTCGGGGGAGGCACTGAAGCTTTCTTT.